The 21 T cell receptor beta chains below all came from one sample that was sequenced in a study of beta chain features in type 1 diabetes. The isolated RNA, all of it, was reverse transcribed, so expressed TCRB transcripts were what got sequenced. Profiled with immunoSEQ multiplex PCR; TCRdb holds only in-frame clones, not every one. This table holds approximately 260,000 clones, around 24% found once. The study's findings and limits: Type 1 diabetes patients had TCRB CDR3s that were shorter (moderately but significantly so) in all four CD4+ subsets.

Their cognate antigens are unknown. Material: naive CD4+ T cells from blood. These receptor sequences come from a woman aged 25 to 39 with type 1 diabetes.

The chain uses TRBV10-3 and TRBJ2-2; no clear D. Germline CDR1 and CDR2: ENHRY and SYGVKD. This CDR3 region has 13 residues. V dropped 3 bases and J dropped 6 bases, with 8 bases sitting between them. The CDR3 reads CAISDGFAGELFF. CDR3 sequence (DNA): TGTGCCATCAGTGACGGGTTCGCCGGGGAGCTGTTTTTT.

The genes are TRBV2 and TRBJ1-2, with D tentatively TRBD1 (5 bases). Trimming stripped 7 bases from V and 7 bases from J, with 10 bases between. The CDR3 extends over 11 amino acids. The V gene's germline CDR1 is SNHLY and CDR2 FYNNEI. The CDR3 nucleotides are TGTGCCAGCACCAGGGCCGCTGGCTACACCTTC. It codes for CASTRAAGYTF.

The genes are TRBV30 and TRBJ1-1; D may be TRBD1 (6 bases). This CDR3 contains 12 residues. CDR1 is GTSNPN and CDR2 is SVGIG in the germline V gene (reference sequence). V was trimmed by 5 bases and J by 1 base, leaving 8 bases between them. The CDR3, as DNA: TGTGCCTGGGGGACACCGAACACTGAAGCTTTCTTT. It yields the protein CAWGTPNTEAFF.

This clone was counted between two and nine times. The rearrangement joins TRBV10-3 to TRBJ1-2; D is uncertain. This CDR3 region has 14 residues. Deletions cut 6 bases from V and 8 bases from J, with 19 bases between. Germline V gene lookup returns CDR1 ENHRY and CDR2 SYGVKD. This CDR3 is CAIRNERNQMGYTF. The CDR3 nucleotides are TGTGCCATCAGAAATGAGCGGAACCAAATGGGCTACACCTTC.

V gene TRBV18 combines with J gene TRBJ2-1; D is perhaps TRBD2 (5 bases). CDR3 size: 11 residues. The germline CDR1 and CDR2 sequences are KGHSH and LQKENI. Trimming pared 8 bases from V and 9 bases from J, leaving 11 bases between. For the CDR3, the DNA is TGTGCCAGCGAGGGATACGGTGAGCAGTTCTTC. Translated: CASEGYGEQFF.

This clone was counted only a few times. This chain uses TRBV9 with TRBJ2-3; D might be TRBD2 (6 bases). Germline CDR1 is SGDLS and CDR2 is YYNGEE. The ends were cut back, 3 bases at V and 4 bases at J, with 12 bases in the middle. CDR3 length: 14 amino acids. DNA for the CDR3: TGTGCCAGCAGCGGACTAGTATTCGCAGATACGCAGTATTTT. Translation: CASSGLVFADTQYF.

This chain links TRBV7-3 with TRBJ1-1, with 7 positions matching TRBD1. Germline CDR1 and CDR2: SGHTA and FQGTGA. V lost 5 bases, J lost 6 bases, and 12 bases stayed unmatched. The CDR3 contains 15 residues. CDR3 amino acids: CASSPLPGQGAEAFF. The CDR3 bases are TGTGCCAGCAGCCCACTCCCAGGGCAGGGGGCTGAAGCTTTCTTT. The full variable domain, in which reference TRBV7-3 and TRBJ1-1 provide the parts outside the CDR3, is GAGVSQTPSNKVTEKGKYVELRCDPISGHTALYWYRQSLGQGPEFLIYFQGTGAADDSGLPNDRFFAVRPEGSVSTLKIQRTERGDSAVYLCASSPLPGQGAEAFFGQGTRLTVV.

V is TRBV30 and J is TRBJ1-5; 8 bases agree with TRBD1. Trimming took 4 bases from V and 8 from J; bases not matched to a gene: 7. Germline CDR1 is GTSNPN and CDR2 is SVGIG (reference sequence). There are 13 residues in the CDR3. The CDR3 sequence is CAWNRNRGEPQHF. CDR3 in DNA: TGTGCCTGGAACCGAAACAGGGGGGAGCCCCAGCATTTT.

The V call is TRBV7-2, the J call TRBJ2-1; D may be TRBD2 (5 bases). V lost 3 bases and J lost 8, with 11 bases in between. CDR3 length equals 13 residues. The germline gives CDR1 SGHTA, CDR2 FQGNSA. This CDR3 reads CASSLQSGDEQFF. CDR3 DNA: TGTGCCAGCAGCTTGCAGAGCGGTGATGAGCAGTTCTTC. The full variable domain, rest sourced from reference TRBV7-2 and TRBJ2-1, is GAGVSQSPSNKVTEKGKDVELRCDPISGHTALYWYRQSLGQGLEFLIYFQGNSAPDKSGLPSDRFSAERTGGSVSTLTIQRTQQEDSAVYLCASSLQSGDEQFFGPGTRLTVL.

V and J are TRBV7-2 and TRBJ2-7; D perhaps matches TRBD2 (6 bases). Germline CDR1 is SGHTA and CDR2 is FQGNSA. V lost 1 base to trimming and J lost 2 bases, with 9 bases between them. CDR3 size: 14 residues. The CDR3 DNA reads TGTGCCAGCAGCTTAGGGGACTTGGCCTACGAGCAGTACTTC. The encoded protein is CASSLGDLAYEQYF.

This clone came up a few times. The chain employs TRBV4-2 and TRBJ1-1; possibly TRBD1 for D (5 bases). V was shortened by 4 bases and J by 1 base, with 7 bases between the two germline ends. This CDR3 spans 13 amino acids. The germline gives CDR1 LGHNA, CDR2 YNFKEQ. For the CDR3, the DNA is TGTGCCAGCAGCCCAACAGGGAACACTGAAGCTTTCTTT. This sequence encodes CASSPTGNTEAFF.

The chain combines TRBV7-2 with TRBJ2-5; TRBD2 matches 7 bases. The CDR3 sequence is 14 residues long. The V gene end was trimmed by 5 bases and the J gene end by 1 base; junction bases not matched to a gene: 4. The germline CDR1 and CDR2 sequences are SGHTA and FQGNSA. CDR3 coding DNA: TGTGCCAGCAGCCACCAGCGGGGCCAAGAGACCCAGTACTTC. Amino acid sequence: CASSHQRGQETQYF.

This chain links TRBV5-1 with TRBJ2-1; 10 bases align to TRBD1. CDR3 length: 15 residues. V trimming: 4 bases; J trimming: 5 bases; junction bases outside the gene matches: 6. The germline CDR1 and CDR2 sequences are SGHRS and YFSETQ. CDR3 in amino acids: CASSTGQGSHNEQFF. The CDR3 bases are TGCGCCAGCAGCACGGGACAGGGGTCCCACAATGAGCAGTTCTTC.

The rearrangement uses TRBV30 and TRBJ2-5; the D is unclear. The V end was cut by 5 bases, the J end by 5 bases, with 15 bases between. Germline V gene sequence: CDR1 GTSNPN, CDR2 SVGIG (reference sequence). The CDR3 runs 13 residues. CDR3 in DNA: TGTGCCTGGGGCCCTGGCGGAACGGAGACCCAGTACTTC. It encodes CAWGPGGTETQYF.

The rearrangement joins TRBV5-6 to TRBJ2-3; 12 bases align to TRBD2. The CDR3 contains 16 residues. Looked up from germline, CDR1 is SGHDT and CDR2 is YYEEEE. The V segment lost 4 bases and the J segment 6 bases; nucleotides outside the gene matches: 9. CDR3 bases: TGTGCCAGCAGCCTTAGACTAGCGGGAGCCGGGGATACGCAGTATTTT. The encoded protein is CASSLRLAGAGDTQYF.

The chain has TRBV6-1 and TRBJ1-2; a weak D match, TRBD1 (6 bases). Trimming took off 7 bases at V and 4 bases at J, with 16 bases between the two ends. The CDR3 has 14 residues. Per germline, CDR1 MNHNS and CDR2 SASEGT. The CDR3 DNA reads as TGTGCCAGCATTGTAGGACAGCCCCTCTATGGCTACACCTTC. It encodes CASIVGQPLYGYTF.

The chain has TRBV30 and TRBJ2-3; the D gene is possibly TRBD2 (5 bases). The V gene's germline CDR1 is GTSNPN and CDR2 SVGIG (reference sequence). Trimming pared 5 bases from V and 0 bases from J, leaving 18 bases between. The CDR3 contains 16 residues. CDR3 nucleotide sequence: TGTGCCTGGCAGAGCATCGGGAATACTAGCACAGATACGCAGTATTTT. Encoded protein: CAWQSIGNTSTDTQYF.

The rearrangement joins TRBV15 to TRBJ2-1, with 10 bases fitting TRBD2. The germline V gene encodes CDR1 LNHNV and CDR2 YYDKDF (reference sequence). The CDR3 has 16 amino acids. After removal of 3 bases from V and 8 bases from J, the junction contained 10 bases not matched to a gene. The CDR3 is CATSSIEAGGSYEQFF. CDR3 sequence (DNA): TGTGCCACCAGCAGCATTGAAGCGGGAGGGTCATATGAGCAGTTCTTC.

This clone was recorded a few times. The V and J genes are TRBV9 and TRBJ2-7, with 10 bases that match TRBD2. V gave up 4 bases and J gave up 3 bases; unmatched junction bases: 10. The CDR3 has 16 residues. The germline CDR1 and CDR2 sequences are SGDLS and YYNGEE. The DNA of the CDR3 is TGTGCCAGCAGCCCAGAAGGACTAGCGGACCTCTACGAGCAGTACTTC. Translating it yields CASSPEGLADLYEQYF.

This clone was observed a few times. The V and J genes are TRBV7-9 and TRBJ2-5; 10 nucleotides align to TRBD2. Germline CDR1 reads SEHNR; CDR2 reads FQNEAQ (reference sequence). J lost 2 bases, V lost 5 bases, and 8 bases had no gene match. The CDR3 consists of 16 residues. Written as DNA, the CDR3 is TGTGCCAGCAGCCCCGACGGGACTAGCGAACAAGAGACCCAGTACTTC. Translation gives CASSPDGTSEQETQYF.

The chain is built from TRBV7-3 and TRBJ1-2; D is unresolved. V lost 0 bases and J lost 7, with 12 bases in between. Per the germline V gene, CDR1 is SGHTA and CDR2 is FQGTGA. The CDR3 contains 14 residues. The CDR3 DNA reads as TGTGCCAGCAGCTTAACCGAGAACGGGATTGGCTACACCTTC. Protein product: CASSLTENGIGYTF.